These 32 T cell receptor beta chains were all obtained from the same sample, sequenced in a study of blood T cell repertoires in COVID-19. Profiled with immunoSEQ multiplex PCR; TCRdb holds only in-frame clones, not every one. Here the sample spans 150,000 to 200,000 clones, about 80% being singletons. The sequenced sample consisted of peripheral blood. These receptors were obtained from a woman of 80 years or more with acute or convalescent COVID-19.

The chain links TRBV27 to TRBJ2-1; 7 bases align to TRBD2. V dropped 5 bases and J dropped 0; count of bases not matched to a gene: 4. CDR1 MNHEY and CDR2 SMNVEV come from the germline V gene (reference sequence). The CDR3 totals 15 residues. The CDR3 loop is CASSERDPSYNEQFF. The CDR3 coding sequence is TGTGCCAGCAGTGAGCGGGACCCCTCCTACAATGAGCAGTTCTTC.

This sequence joins TRBV11-2 and TRBJ1-6; TRBD1 matches at 7 bases. Germline CDR1 SGHAT, CDR2 FQNNGV. The J segment lost 5 bases and the V segment lost 6 bases, leaving 4 bases of the junction unmatched. The CDR3 runs to 14 residues. The CDR3 here is CASRDRIHNSPLHF. The CDR3 DNA is TGTGCCAGCAGGGACAGGATACATAATTCACCCCTCCACTTT.

The chain links TRBV11-2 to TRBJ2-2, with TRBD2 matching 7 bases. Trimming cost V 5 bases and J 2 bases; bases outside gene matches: 5. Germline values: CDR1 SGHAT, CDR2 FQNNGV. The CDR3 is 15 amino acids. CDR3 sequence (DNA): TGTGCCAGCAGCGCGCTAGCGGTTAACACCGGGGAGCTGTTTTTT. The encoded protein is CASSALAVNTGELFF.

The J gene is TRBJ1-2, the V gene TRBV30, with D unresolved. Germline-derived CDR1 and CDR2 are GTSNPN and SVGIG (reference sequence). The CDR3 runs 15 residues. V was cut by 0 bases and J by 4 bases, with 15 bases left in between. This CDR3 is CAWSVPGPGTYGYTF. As DNA, the CDR3 is TGTGCCTGGAGTGTACCTGGGCCAGGAACCTATGGCTACACCTTC.

The chain links TRBV5-1 to TRBJ1-1; D may be TRBD1 (5 bases). The CDR3 runs to 13 residues. The germline V gene has CDR1 SGHRS and CDR2 YFSETQ. Deletions cut 4 bases from V and 4 bases from J, with 11 bases between. CDR3 DNA: TGCGCCAGCAGCACTCTGGGGGGCACTGAAGCTTTCTTT. Translated: CASSTLGGTEAFF.

In nucleotides, the CDR3 is TGCGCCAGCAGCTTGGGTCCCGAAGAGAGCGGCTACACCTTC. Its protein product is CASSLGPEESGYTF. This sequence joins TRBV5-1 and TRBJ1-2; D is ambiguous. The ends were cut back, 0 bases at V and 8 bases at J, with 14 bases in the middle. CDR1 and CDR2 (germline): SGHRS, YFSETQ. This CDR3 spans 14 amino acids.

This chain joins TRBV7-6 and TRBJ1-6; the match to TRBD1 covers 7 bases. Germline V gene lookup returns CDR1 SGHVS and CDR2 FNYEAQ. The ends lost 5 bases at V and 8 bases at J; junction bases unmatched: 9. The CDR3 has 15 residues. Here the CDR3 reads CASSLGQARDSPLHF. CDR3 nucleotide sequence: TGTGCCAGCAGCCTAGGACAGGCCAGGGATTCACCCCTCCACTTT.

The chain carries TRBV7-9 and TRBJ1-6, with 10 bases fitting TRBD1. The CDR3 length is 16 residues. In germline, CDR1 is SEHNR, CDR2 FQNEAQ (reference sequence). The J segment lost 10 bases and the V segment lost 3 bases, leaving 9 bases of the junction unmatched. The CDR3 region has the DNA TGTGCCAGCAGCTTGGACAGGGGGATTGCAAACTCACCCCTCCACTTT. It yields the protein CASSLDRGIANSPLHF.

CDR3 protein: CASSVSHTSSYEQYF. CDR3 DNA: TGTGCCAGCAGCGTTAGCCACACATCCTCCTACGAGCAGTACTTC. The genes are TRBV9 and TRBJ2-7; D uncertain. V lost 2 bases, J lost 0 bases, and 12 bases lay in between. Germline V gene data show CDR1 as SGDLS and CDR2 as YYNGEE. This CDR3 is built from 15 residues. Full variable domain (outside the CDR3, taken from reference TRBV9 and TRBJ2-7): DSGVTQTPKHLITATGQRVTLRCSPRSGDLSVYWYQQSLDQGLQFLIQYYNGEERAKGNILERFSAQQFPDLHSELNLSSLELGDSALYFCASSVSHTSSYEQYFGPGTRLTVT.

J is TRBJ2-1 and V is TRBV7-2; D unclear. The CDR3 loop spans 15 amino acids. V lost 4 bases and J 0 bases, leaving 10 bases between the germline ends. In germline, CDR1 is SGHTA, CDR2 FQGNSA. In DNA form, the CDR3 reads TGTGCCAGCAGCTCGGCCTGGAGCTCCTACAATGAGCAGTTCTTC. Protein sequence: CASSSAWSSYNEQFF.

The chain couples TRBV6-1 to TRBJ1-5; D not certain. Trimming removed 2 bases from V and 0 bases from J, with 8 bases in between. CDR1 MNHNS and CDR2 SASEGT come from the germline V gene. This CDR3 has 15 residues. For the CDR3, the DNA is TGTGCCAGCAGTGAACAGTACAATAGCAATCAGCCCCAGCATTTT. Protein sequence: CASSEQYNSNQPQHF.

This clone was seen more than once but under ten times. The CDR3 loop reads CATSGGLAGDNEQFF. For the CDR3, the DNA is TGTGCCACCAGCGGGGGACTAGCGGGAGACAATGAGCAGTTCTTC. The chain is built from TRBV15 and TRBJ2-1; TRBD2 aligns across 14 bases. The CDR3 consists of 15 residues. Germline CDR1 reads LNHNV; CDR2 reads YYDKDF (reference sequence). The V segment lost 5 bases and the J segment 5 bases; nucleotides outside the gene matches: 2.

This chain uses TRBV18 with TRBJ2-7; TRBD1 matches 9 bases. The germline V gene has CDR1 KGHSH and CDR2 LQKENI. This CDR3 has 13 amino acids. With 8 bases clipped from V and 4 bases from J, the junction kept 6 bases outside the gene matches. The CDR3 DNA reads TGTGCCAGCCATCCCGGACAGGGGTACGAGCAGTACTTC. Amino acid sequence: CASHPGQGYEQYF.

The rearrangement uses TRBV24-1 and TRBJ1-5; possible D gene TRBD1, 6 bases. CDR3 length: 13 amino acids. The germline gives CDR1 KGHDR, CDR2 SFDVKD. The V and J ends lost 7 bases and 3 bases respectively, with 9 bases between them. The CDR3 loop reads CATRAGANQPQHF. Written as DNA, the CDR3 is TGTGCCACCAGAGCGGGGGCCAATCAGCCCCAGCATTTT.

This clone was counted between two and nine times. The V gene is TRBV10-2, the J gene TRBJ1-1; possibly TRBD1 for D (6 bases). The CDR3 extends over 13 amino acids. The V gene lost 4 bases and the J gene lost 1 base, with 7 bases spanning the gap. Looked up from germline, CDR1 is WSHSY and CDR2 is SAAADI. The chain's CDR3 is CASSAGANTEAFF. The CDR3 region has the DNA TGCGCCAGCAGTGCAGGGGCGAACACTGAAGCTTTCTTT.

The chain carries TRBV6-5 and TRBJ1-1; 7 bases agree with TRBD1. V lost 6 bases and J lost 5; bases outside the gene matches: 9. The length of the CDR3 is 14 residues. Germline CDR1 reads MNHEY; CDR2 reads SVGAGI. This CDR3 is CASRGPGGRTEAFF. In nucleotides, the CDR3 is TGTGCCAGCAGGGGGCCAGGGGGGCGGACTGAAGCTTTCTTT.

This clone showed up just a few times. V and J are TRBV6-4 and TRBJ2-1, with a tentative D call TRBD1 (5 bases). Trimming shortened V by 3 bases and J by 3 bases, and 6 bases separated the two germline ends. Germline V CDR1 and CDR2: MRHNA, SNTAGT. This CDR3 spans 13 amino acids. The CDR3 sequence is CASSEGLYNEQFF. CDR3 DNA sequence: TGTGCCAGCAGTGAGGGGCTCTACAATGAGCAGTTCTTC.

This clone was recorded once. This rearrangement joins TRBV12-2 to TRBJ1-2; the D call in the table, TRBD1, was not verified against the DNA. TRBV12-2 is marked as a pseudogene. This CDR3 comprises 17 residues. The CDR3 nucleotides read TGTGCAAGTCCCCCGACGGAAGACAAGCCCCGTAACTATGGCTACACCTTC. It codes for CASPPTEDKPRNYGYTF.

The chain couples TRBV7-2 to TRBJ2-5; a weak D match, TRBD2 (5 bases). Trimming removed 3 bases at V and 5 bases at J, with 13 bases between. Germline V lookup: CDR1 SGHTA, CDR2 FQGNSA. The CDR3 extends over 14 amino acids. This CDR3 reads CASSFGLAGETQYF. The CDR3 DNA reads TGTGCCAGCAGCTTCGGGCTAGCCGGGGAGACCCAGTACTTC.

The V and J genes are TRBV6-1 and TRBJ1-1; D is unresolved. Germline CDR1 MNHNS, CDR2 SASEGT. Between the trimmed V and J ends, which lost 3 bases and 10 bases, there was a span of 15 bases. CDR3 length equals 13 residues. The CDR3 sequence: CASSDFRGIGAFF. CDR3 coding DNA: TGTGCCAGCAGTGATTTCCGCGGTATAGGAGCTTTCTTT.

This sequence joins TRBV3-1 (or the pseudogene TRBV3-2) and TRBJ2-7, with D perhaps matching TRBD2 (5 bases). In germline, CDR1 is LGHDT, CDR2 YNNKEL (reference sequence). This CDR3 is 12 amino acids long. Deletions cut 8 bases from V and 2 bases from J, with 10 bases between. CDR3 sequence (DNA): TGTGCCAGCGAGGGTGCAACCTACGAGCAGTACTTC. Residues: CASEGATYEQYF.

The CDR3 spells CASFWGLGGTEAFF. The CDR3 nucleotides read TGTGCCAGCTTTTGGGGCCTGGGGGGAACTGAAGCTTTCTTT. The rearrangement links TRBV6-5 to TRBJ1-1; D is possibly TRBD1 (5 bases). This CDR3 is 14 amino acids long. From germline, CDR1 is MNHEY and CDR2 SVGAGI. Trimming pared 8 bases from V and 5 bases from J, leaving 18 bases between.

The chain joins TRBV19 to TRBJ1-2; 7 bases line up with TRBD1. This CDR3 is 12 amino acids long. J lost 4 bases, V lost 11 bases, and 7 bases had no gene match. Germline assignment: CDR1 LNHDA and CDR2 SQIVND (reference sequence). The CDR3: CAVKDRLYGYTF. The CDR3 nucleotides read TGTGCCGTAAAGGACAGGCTCTATGGCTACACCTTC.

The table lists this clone with a few counts. The rearrangement joins TRBV7-9 to TRBJ1-2; 7 nucleotides line up with TRBD1. J was trimmed by 4 bases and V by 5 bases; bases with no gene match: 7. The CDR3 is 14 residues long. CDR1 is SEHNR and CDR2 is FQNEAQ in the germline V gene (reference sequence). The CDR3, as DNA: TGTGCCAGCAGCCCCGGGACAGTCTTCTATGGCTACACCTTC. Residues: CASSPGTVFYGYTF.

V and J are TRBV7-9 and TRBJ2-7, with D unclear. The ends were cut back, 5 bases at V and 2 bases at J, with 7 bases in the middle. The length of the CDR3 is 12 residues. Germline lookup yields CDR1 SEHNR and CDR2 FQNEAQ (reference sequence). The CDR3 is CASSPQAYEQYF. CDR3 coding DNA: TGTGCCAGCAGCCCTCAGGCCTACGAGCAGTACTTC.

The chain is built from TRBV5-4 and TRBJ1-1; D is ambiguous. The germline CDR1 and CDR2 sequences are SGHNT and YYREEE (reference sequence). The CDR3 loop spans 15 amino acids. Trimming took off 0 bases at V and 1 base at J, with 10 bases between the two ends. The CDR3 spells CASSLVFGPNTEAFF. The CDR3 nucleotides are TGTGCCAGCAGCTTGGTTTTCGGTCCGAACACTGAAGCTTTCTTT.

V gene TRBV5-1 combines with J gene TRBJ1-2; 7 bases are a match to TRBD1. After removal of 5 bases from V and 4 bases from J, the junction contained 8 bases not matched to a gene. CDR1 is SGHRS and CDR2 is YFSETQ in the germline V gene. The CDR3 length is 14 residues. The CDR3 nucleotides are TGCGCCAGCAGGCTGTCAGGGGGTTCCTATGGCTACACCTTC. Translation: CASRLSGGSYGYTF. Filled out from reference TRBV5-1 and TRBJ1-2, the complete variable domain reads KAGVTQTPRYLIKTRGQQVTLSCSPISGHRSVSWYQQTPGQGLQFLFEYFSETQRNKGNFPGRFSGRQFSNSRSEMNVSTLELGDSALYLCASRLSGGSYGYTFGSGTRLTVV.

The V gene is TRBV4-1, the J gene TRBJ2-1, with 13 bases identical to TRBD2. The ends lost 5 bases at V and 9 bases at J; junction bases unmatched: 16. Germline assignment: CDR1 MGHRA and CDR2 YSYEKL. There are 18 residues in the CDR3. The CDR3 here is CASSSRTSGRPHAGEQFF. CDR3 nucleotides: TGCGCCAGCAGCTCTCGGACTAGCGGGAGACCTCACGCCGGTGAGCAGTTCTTC.

The chain links TRBV30 to TRBJ2-2; 9 bases match TRBD2. Germline V gene data show CDR1 as GTSNPN and CDR2 as SVGIG (reference sequence). V was pared by 4 bases and J by 1 base, with 1 base of the junction left unmatched. The CDR3 spans 14 residues. The CDR3 loop is CAWTTSGNTGELFF. CDR3 nucleotides: TGTGCCTGGACGACTAGCGGGAACACCGGGGAGCTGTTTTTT.

The rearrangement links TRBV30 to TRBJ2-3; D gene unclear. The CDR3 totals 11 residues. The V end was cut by 3 bases, the J end by 8 bases, with 9 bases between. Germline V lookup: CDR1 GTSNPN, CDR2 SVGIG (reference sequence). CDR3 nucleotide sequence: TGTGCCTGGAGCAGGCTTGCTACGCAGTATTTT. Its translation is CAWSRLATQYF.

On this clone: Other nucleotide sequences from this sample produce the same CDR3. The rearrangement links TRBV6-5 to TRBJ1-1; D is unclear. Germline V gene data show CDR1 as MNHEY and CDR2 as SVGAGI. CDR3 size: 11 residues. V was pared by 6 bases and J by 2 bases, with 4 bases between. As DNA, the CDR3 is TGTGCCAGCAGCTCTAACACTGAAGCTTTCTTT. Translating it yields CASSSNTEAFF.

This chain's CDR3 is CASGETGTTNEKLFF. DNA of the CDR3: TGCGCCAGCGGAGAAACAGGGACAACTAATGAAAAACTGTTTTTT. V usage is TRBV5-1 and J usage is TRBJ1-4; D possibly corresponds to TRBD1 (6 bases). This CDR3 is built from 15 residues. Germline V gives CDR1 SGHRS, CDR2 YFSETQ. V was trimmed by 7 bases and J by 0 bases, leaving 13 bases between them.